This T cell receptor beta chain was retrieved from a study of neurological immune-mediated disorders. The sample holds many counts of this clonotype. A single run covered 15-18 subjects with over 200 million TCR-beta sequences. MiXCR, applied by TCRdb to the 5' RACE reads, yields one record per CDR3 protein. The sample holds approximately 45,000 distinct CDR3 sequences, 13% seen once. Regarding time point: longitudinal time-point 3. Libraries used 2 million unsorted PBMCs kept frozen in RNAlater. V was cut by 2 bases and J by 11 bases, with 15 bases left in between. Germline V gene lookup returns CDR1 SQVTM and CDR2 ANQGSEA. CDR3 length: 12 amino acids.

The source material was PBMCs. The receptor's source is a man aged 25 to 40 in good health. The rearrangement links TRBV29-1 to TRBJ1-1, with TRBD1 as a possible D gene (5 bases). The CDR3 DNA is TGCAGCGTTGAATCGGTAGGAGAGGGGGCTTTCTTT. Translation gives CSVESVGEGAFF.